This record looks at one TCR beta chain sequence and its context. The data were obtained in a study of blood T cell repertoires in COVID-19. Clones were sequenced by immunoSEQ multiplex PCR, and TCRdb holds only the in-frame ones, with some missing. The repertoire holds fewer than 70,000 clones, with about four fifths as singletons. This clonotype was obtained from a woman of 80 years or more with acute or convalescent COVID-19. Sequenced material: peripheral blood.

The CDR3 is CASSSAGQANTEAFF. Here the CDR3 DNA reads TGTGCCAGTAGTAGTGCAGGGCAGGCCAACACTGAAGCTTTCTTT. This chain uses TRBV19 with TRBJ1-1; a weak D match, TRBD1 (5 bases). Trimming pared 4 bases from V and 2 bases from J, leaving 14 bases between. Per germline, CDR1 LNHDA and CDR2 SQIVND (reference sequence). This CDR3 has 15 residues. The full variable domain, rest sourced from reference TRBV19 and TRBJ1-1, is DGGITQSPKYLFRKEGQNVTLSCEQNLNHDAMYWYRQDPGQGLRLIYYSQIVNDFQKGDIAEGYSVSREKKESFPLTVTSAQKNPTAFYLCASSSAGQANTEAFFGQGTRLTVV.